These T cell receptor beta chains were read from a single sample in a study of shared clonotypes between healthy human individuals. Using immunoSEQ multiplex PCR, the repertoire was profiled, and TCRdb retains in-frame clones only, with some absent. The sample includes about 960,000 clones, more than 75% of them seen just once. Source material: memory CD4+ T cells sorted from blood. These receptors were collected from a man younger than 30 in good health. CDR3s include the opening cysteine and the closing phenylalanine or tryptophan. D genes are given only for firm matches.

D | V | CDR3
NA | TRBV7-9 | CASSLDKYTDTQYF
NA | TRBV19 | CASKARGGPDFNYGYTF
TRBD1 | TRBV11-1 | CASSPGGQQYNEQFF
NA | TRBV6-1 | CASQGTPSQGNIQYF
NA | TRBV6-1 | CASSGLEDQPQHF
NA | TRBV2 | CASPPRYRTDTQYF
NA | TRBV30 | CAWSGSIITDTQYF
NA | TRBV5-1 | CASSNAGLQETQYF
NA | TRBV7-8 | CASSLEYQETQYF
NA | TRBV28 | CASSGGRATYSPLHF
TRBD2 | TRBV14 | CASSPTLVGRGQFF